The following is a T cell receptor beta chain sequence with its context. Its antigen is currently unknown. Assay used: immunoSEQ multiplex PCR; TCRdb lists only in-frame clones, some missing. The sample yields 75,000 to 90,000 clones, more than 80% seen once. V shed 0 bases, J shed 6 bases, and the junction held 3 bases outside the gene matches. There are 15 residues in the CDR3. CDR1 and CDR2 (germline): MNHEY, SVGAGI. The data were obtained in a study of OX40 agonist ivuxolimab in advanced cancers. The overall study: Patients received ivuxolimab, an agonistic anti-OX40 (CD134) antibody. A mean age of approximately 60 years, range roughly 20 to 79, was recorded, and more than 80% were male. Broader study findings: Also present in some nonresponders was a low level of normalized T-cell clonal expansion. With doses of 0.1 to 3.0 mg/kg, CD4+ and CD8+ blood T cells had undergone clonal expansion by week 6.

Sequencing was performed on CD4+ or CD8+ T cells sorted from blood, taken in a trial of the OX40 agonist ivuxolimab. The chain uses TRBV6-5 and TRBJ2-1; 9 nucleotides match TRBD2. The source of this sequence is an adult with an advanced solid tumor such as melanoma, head and neck, liver or kidney cancer. Here the CDR3 reads CASSYSMTSGNEQFF. CDR3 bases: TGTGCCAGCAGTTACTCCATGACTAGCGGCAATGAGCAGTTCTTC.